The 17 T cell receptor beta chains below were found in one sample sequenced in a study of OX40 agonist ivuxolimab in advanced cancers. Some clones are missing from TCRdb's copy, which holds only in-frame ones; the method was immunoSEQ multiplex PCR. Of 55,000 to 80,000 clones in the sample, approximately 89% are singletons; the top ten hold approximately 2.1%. The sample consisted of CD4+ or CD8+ T cells sorted from blood, taken in a trial of the OX40 agonist ivuxolimab. Every receptor here comes from an adult with an advanced solid tumor such as melanoma, head and neck, liver or kidney cancer.

This chain uses TRBV11-3 with TRBJ1-1; D perhaps matches TRBD1 (5 bases). This CDR3 is 16 amino acids long. CDR1 is SGHNT and CDR2 is YENEEA in the germline V gene. Trimming cost V 5 bases and J 0 bases, with 16 bases left between them. CDR3 bases: TGTGCCAGCAGCCTGGGGCGCGGGAGTTTGAACACTGAAGCTTTCTTT. Amino acids: CASSLGRGSLNTEAFF.

The rearrangement joins TRBV28 to TRBJ1-4; D unresolved. V was cut by 4 bases and J by 8 bases, with 11 bases left in between. This CDR3 is built from 13 residues. Germline loops: CDR1 MDHEN, CDR2 SYDVKM. The CDR3 DNA follows: TGTGCCAGCAGTTCAAGCCAGGTGGAAAAACTGTTTTTT. Translated: CASSSSQVEKLFF.

V gene TRBV19 combines with J gene TRBJ1-2; possible D gene TRBD1, 6 bases. The germline gives CDR1 LNHDA, CDR2 SQIVND (reference sequence). V lost 3 bases, J lost 5 bases, and 13 bases lay in between. The CDR3 consists of 14 residues. CDR3 nucleotide sequence: TGTGCCAGTAGTATTGGAGGGGGGAGATATGGCTACACCTTC. It is translated as CASSIGGGRYGYTF.

Only a few counts were recorded for this clone. V usage is TRBV7-2 and J usage is TRBJ2-1; D is uncertain. The ends were cut back, 6 bases at V and 8 bases at J, with 8 bases in the middle. Germline loops: CDR1 SGHTA, CDR2 FQGNSA. The CDR3 is 11 residues long. This CDR3 is CASRSSYEQFF. CDR3 sequence (DNA): TGTGCCAGCAGATCCTCATATGAGCAGTTCTTC.

The rearrangement uses TRBV27 and TRBJ2-6; 10 bases fit TRBD1. The CDR3 is made up of 19 amino acids. CDR1 is MNHEY, CDR2 SMNVEV, per germline (reference sequence). J was trimmed by 1 base and V by 5 bases; bases with no gene match: 11. CDR3 coding DNA: TGTGCCAGCAGTCCGCGGACAGGGGGTCTTCGGTCTGGGGCCAACGTCCTGACTTTC. Its translation: CASSPRTGGLRSGANVLTF.

The chain joins TRBV18 to TRBJ2-5, with 9 positions matching TRBD1. V was clipped by 6 bases and J by 5 bases; unmatched bases: 4. The germline gives CDR1 KGHSH, CDR2 LQKENI. This CDR3 contains 13 residues. CDR3 amino acids: CASSSDRGETQYF. CDR3 bases: TGTGCCAGCTCGTCGGACAGGGGCGAGACCCAGTACTTC.

There are a few counts of this clone. CDR3 DNA: TGCGCCAGCAGTGAAATGGGACAGGGGAAAAACATTCAGTACTTC. Protein product: CASSEMGQGKNIQYF. V usage is TRBV10-1 and J usage is TRBJ2-4; 10 bases align to TRBD1. The CDR3 has 15 amino acids. The germline gives CDR1 WNHNN, CDR2 SYGVQD (reference sequence). The V and J ends lost 3 bases and 4 bases, in that order; junction bases with no gene match: 3.

The V gene is TRBV4-1, the J gene TRBJ2-5; 8 bases align to TRBD2. The CDR3 has 17 residues. V shed 1 base and J 5 bases; nucleotides not matched to a gene: 12. The V gene's germline CDR1 is MGHRA and CDR2 YSYEKL. CDR3 coding DNA: TGCGCCAGCAGCCAAGGTGCTGGGGCGGGGGGAGGCGAGACCCAGTACTTC. It specifies CASSQGAGAGGGETQYF.

The V call is TRBV19, the J call TRBJ2-3, with 11 bases identical to TRBD2. Germline loops: CDR1 LNHDA, CDR2 SQIVND (reference sequence). The junction had 11 bases not matched to a gene; V was cut back by 8 bases and J by 4 bases. The CDR3 totals 16 residues. The CDR3 coding sequence is TGTGCCAGTGACCCCGTAGCGGGGGGGCCGCCAGATACGCAGTATTTT. Amino acids: CASDPVAGGPPDTQYF.

V is TRBV5-1 and J is TRBJ1-2; D unresolved. The V and J ends lost 0 bases and 5 bases respectively, with 5 bases between them. The germline V gene has CDR1 SGHRS and CDR2 YFSETQ. The CDR3 covers 12 residues. The CDR3 DNA is TGCGCCAGCAGCTTGGCAGATTATGGCTACACCTTC. Translated: CASSLADYGYTF.

This clone was recorded only once. The chain is built from TRBV27 and TRBJ1-5; no clear D gene. This CDR3 region has 15 residues. Trimming removed 2 bases at V and 0 bases at J, with 8 bases between. Germline values: CDR1 MNHEY, CDR2 SMNVEV (reference sequence). This CDR3 is CASSLSGLSNQPQHF. DNA for the CDR3: TGTGCCAGCAGTTTAAGCGGACTTAGCAATCAGCCCCAGCATTTT.

The chain has TRBV28 and TRBJ2-7, with TRBD1 matching over 7 bases. Germline V gene sequence: CDR1 MDHEN, CDR2 SYDVKM. With 4 bases clipped from V and 0 bases from J, the junction kept 3 bases outside the gene matches. CDR3 size: 14 residues. CDR3 DNA sequence: TGTGCCAGCAGTTCGGGACAGTCCTCCTACGAGCAGTACTTC. This sequence encodes CASSSGQSSYEQYF. Full variable domain (remainder filled in from reference TRBV28 and TRBJ2-7): DVKVTQSSRYLVKRTGEKVFLECVQDMDHENMFWYRQDPGLGLRLIYFSYDVKMKEKGDIPEGYSVSREKKERFSLILESASTNQTSMYLCASSSGQSSYEQYFGPGTRLTVT.

This sequence joins TRBV7-2 and TRBJ1-3; the D gene is possibly TRBD1 (5 bases). Trimming cost V 4 bases and J 2 bases, with 18 bases left between them. The V gene's germline CDR1 is SGHTA and CDR2 FQGNSA. This CDR3 is 17 amino acids long. The CDR3 nucleotides read TGTGCCAGCAGCTCGCCTACACGGGGGAACACTGGAAACACCATATATTTT. The encoded protein is CASSSPTRGNTGNTIYF.

V and J are TRBV6-5 and TRBJ2-1; 7 bases match TRBD2. Trimming cost V 8 bases and J 4 bases; bases outside gene matches: 8. Germline CDR1 MNHEY, CDR2 SVGAGI. The CDR3 is 14 amino acids. As DNA, the CDR3 is TGTGCCAGCGCAAGGCGGGAGTCGTACAATGAGCAGTTCTTC. This translates into CASARRESYNEQFF.

The V gene is TRBV28, the J gene TRBJ1-5; possible D gene TRBD1, 5 bases. CDR1 and CDR2 from the germline V gene are MDHEN and SYDVKM. The CDR3 has 12 amino acids. Trimming took off 5 bases at V and 6 bases at J, with 8 bases between the two ends. CDR3 nucleotide sequence: TGTGCCAGCAGTCAAGGGGTTCAGCCCCAGCATTTT. Protein sequence: CASSQGVQPQHF.

This clone appeared once. This chain uses TRBV5-1 with TRBJ1-1; D perhaps matches TRBD1 (5 bases). CDR3 size: 15 residues. The germline V gene has CDR1 SGHRS and CDR2 YFSETQ. V lost 0 bases and J 4 bases, leaving 13 bases between the germline ends. This CDR3 reads CASSLAGGVGTEAFF. CDR3 sequence (DNA): TGCGCCAGCAGCTTGGCGGGGGGTGTGGGCACTGAAGCTTTCTTT.

The chain recombines TRBV18 with TRBJ2-1; 10 bases match TRBD2. V lost 2 bases to trimming and J lost 10 bases; unmatched junction nucleotides: 8. There are 15 residues in the CDR3. Looked up from germline, CDR1 is KGHSH and CDR2 is LQKENI. Here the CDR3 DNA reads TGTGCCAGCTCACCAGCTAGCGGGAGAGTTGGCGAGCAGTTCTTC. Protein product: CASSPASGRVGEQFF.